The rows below give T cell receptor beta chains drawn from one sample of a study of graft-versus-host responses after intestinal transplantation. Sequencing used immunoSEQ multiplex PCR; TCRdb keeps in-frame clones, though not all of them. The sample carries tens of thousands of clones, approximately 96% recorded once. No antigen is known for these receptors. This specimen was unstimulated CD8+ T cells sorted from spleen or lymph node cells, taken before transplant. The receptors were gathered from a human donor who was the organ donor for an intestinal transplant. Each CDR3 is given with its conserved first and last residue. Each record gives: D gene, V gene, clone size, J gene, CDR3 DNA, CDR3 protein. D genes are given only for firm matches. Clone size is not always given. Where it is, it says once, few, many or a class for expanded clones.

d_call: NA; v_call: TRBV14; clone_size: NA; j_call: TRBJ2-3; cdr3_nt: TGTGCCAGCAGCAAAGTTCAAACTAGCACAGATACGCAGTATTTT; cdr3_aa: CASSKVQTSTDTQYF
d_call: NA; v_call: TRBV4-1; clone_size: NA; j_call: TRBJ2-7; cdr3_nt: TGCGCCAGCAGCCAAGGCTGGGAGACATTCTCCTACGAGCAGTACTTC; cdr3_aa: CASSQGWETFSYEQYF
d_call: NA; v_call: TRBV28; clone_size: NA; j_call: TRBJ2-1; cdr3_nt: TGTGCCAGCAGTTTCAGGGGTCGTGGTGGTGAGCAGTTCTTC; cdr3_aa: CASSFRGRGGEQFF
d_call: TRBD1; v_call: TRBV19; clone_size: NA; j_call: TRBJ2-1; cdr3_nt: TGTGCCAGTAGTATTTGGGACAGGGAAAATGAGCAGTTCTTC; cdr3_aa: CASSIWDRENEQFF
d_call: NA; v_call: TRBV30; clone_size: NA; j_call: TRBJ1-4; cdr3_nt: TGTGCCTGGAGTGTACACGAAAAACTGTTTTTT; cdr3_aa: CAWSVHEKLFF
d_call: NA; v_call: TRBV4-2; clone_size: NA; j_call: TRBJ2-1; cdr3_nt: TGTGCCAGCAGCCAGAAATACAATGAGCAGTTCTTC; cdr3_aa: CASSQKYNEQFF
d_call: NA; v_call: TRBV6-5; clone_size: once; j_call: TRBJ1-2; cdr3_nt: TGTGCCAGCAGTTACTCCTGGGGAGACTATGGCTACACCTTC; cdr3_aa: CASSYSWGDYGYTF
d_call: NA; v_call: TRBV28; clone_size: once; j_call: TRBJ2-5; cdr3_nt: TGTGCCAGCAGTCCCCCCGACGGCCCTGAGGGGTACTTC; cdr3_aa: CASSPPDGPEGYF
d_call: NA; v_call: TRBV4-1; clone_size: NA; j_call: TRBJ2-7; cdr3_nt: TGCGCCAGCAGCCAGGGAAGCTCCTACGAGCAGTACTTC; cdr3_aa: CASSQGSSYEQYF
d_call: NA; v_call: TRBV11-3; clone_size: NA; j_call: TRBJ2-5; cdr3_nt: TGTGCCAGCAGCCCCCTATTGGTGGGGGGACCGGCCCAGTACTTC; cdr3_aa: CASSPLLVGGPAQYF
d_call: NA; v_call: TRBV19; clone_size: NA; j_call: TRBJ2-7; cdr3_nt: TGTGCCGTTACATGGGGCAACTCCTACGAGCAGTACTTC; cdr3_aa: CAVTWGNSYEQYF
d_call: NA; v_call: TRBV7-9; clone_size: few; j_call: TRBJ2-2; cdr3_nt: TGTGCCAGCAGCTTAGCGCGGAGGGAGCTGTTTTTT; cdr3_aa: CASSLARRELFF
d_call: NA; v_call: TRBV30; clone_size: NA; j_call: TRBJ1-1; cdr3_nt: TGTGCCTGGAGTGTATATGCCGAGAACACTGAAGCTTTCTTT; cdr3_aa: CAWSVYAENTEAFF
d_call: TRBD2; v_call: TRBV9; clone_size: NA; j_call: TRBJ2-1; cdr3_nt: TGTGCCAGCAGCGTTTCGGGACTAGCGGGAAACAATGAGCAGTTCTTC; cdr3_aa: CASSVSGLAGNNEQFF
d_call: TRBD2; v_call: TRBV29-1; clone_size: NA; j_call: TRBJ2-4; cdr3_nt: TGCAGCGTTGACGGAGGGAGGGTCAAAAACATTCAGTACTTC; cdr3_aa: CSVDGGRVKNIQYF
d_call: TRBD1; v_call: TRBV27; clone_size: once; j_call: TRBJ2-7; cdr3_nt: TGTGCCAGCAGATCCTACCGGGACAGACCCTACGAGCAGTACTTC; cdr3_aa: CASRSYRDRPYEQYF
d_call: NA; v_call: TRBV30; clone_size: NA; j_call: TRBJ1-2; cdr3_nt: TGTGCCTGGAGTGTAATCTCATTCGACTATGGCTACACCTTC; cdr3_aa: CAWSVISFDYGYTF
d_call: TRBD1; v_call: TRBV23-1; clone_size: NA; j_call: TRBJ1-1; cdr3_nt: TGCGCCAGCAGTCAATCCCCCACACAGGGGGAAGCTTTCTTT; cdr3_aa: CASSQSPTQGEAFF
d_call: NA; v_call: TRBV25-1; clone_size: NA; j_call: TRBJ2-7; cdr3_nt: TGTGCCAGCAGGCCTTCGGGGAACTCCTACGAGCAGTACTTC; cdr3_aa: CASRPSGNSYEQYF
d_call: NA; v_call: TRBV4-3; clone_size: once; j_call: TRBJ1-5; cdr3_nt: TGCGCCAGCAGCCAAGGAACCAATCAGCCCCAGCATTTT; cdr3_aa: CASSQGTNQPQHF
d_call: NA; v_call: TRBV10-3; clone_size: NA; j_call: TRBJ1-3; cdr3_nt: TGTGCCACCGGGGAAATTGGAAACACCATATATTTT; cdr3_aa: CATGEIGNTIYF
d_call: NA; v_call: TRBV18; clone_size: NA; j_call: TRBJ2-5; cdr3_nt: TGTGCCAGCTCACCCCCAGGGGAGACCCAGTACTTC; cdr3_aa: CASSPPGETQYF
d_call: NA; v_call: TRBV12-5; clone_size: NA; j_call: TRBJ1-5; cdr3_nt: TGTGCTAGTGGTTTGGTACGGCAGAGACTGGATCAGCCCCAGCATTTT; cdr3_aa: CASGLVRQRLDQPQHF
d_call: TRBD2; v_call: TRBV14; clone_size: NA; j_call: TRBJ2-7; cdr3_nt: TGTGCCAGCAGCCAAGAAAGCGGGAACTACGAGCAGTACTTC; cdr3_aa: CASSQESGNYEQYF
d_call: NA; v_call: TRBV11-2; clone_size: NA; j_call: TRBJ2-7; cdr3_nt: TGTGCCAGCAGGCCATCCGCAGCTTATTCCTACGAGCAGTACTTC; cdr3_aa: CASRPSAAYSYEQYF